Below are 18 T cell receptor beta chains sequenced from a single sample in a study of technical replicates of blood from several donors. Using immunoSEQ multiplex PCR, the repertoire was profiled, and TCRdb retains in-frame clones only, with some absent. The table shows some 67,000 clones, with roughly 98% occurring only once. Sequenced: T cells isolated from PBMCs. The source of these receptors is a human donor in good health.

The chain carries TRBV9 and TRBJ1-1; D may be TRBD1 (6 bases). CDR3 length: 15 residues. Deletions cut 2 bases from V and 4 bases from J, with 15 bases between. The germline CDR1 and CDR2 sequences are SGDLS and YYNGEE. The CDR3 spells CASSVLAGGPTEAFF. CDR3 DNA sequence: TGTGCCAGCAGCGTCTTGGCGGGGGGGCCCACTGAAGCTTTCTTT.

The CDR3 reads CASSGIQGGNEKLFF. The CDR3 bases are TGTGCCAGCAGTGGGATACAGGGGGGAAATGAAAAACTGTTTTTT. This sequence joins TRBV25-1 and TRBJ1-4, with 8 bases that match TRBD1. CDR1 and CDR2 (germline): MGHDK, SYGVNS. CDR3 length equals 15 residues. Losses at the gene ends were 4 bases for V and 5 bases for J; bases not matched to a gene: 6.

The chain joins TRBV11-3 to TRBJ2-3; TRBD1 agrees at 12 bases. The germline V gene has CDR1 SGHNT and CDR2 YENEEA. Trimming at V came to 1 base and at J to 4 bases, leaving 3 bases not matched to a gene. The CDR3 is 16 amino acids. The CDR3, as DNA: TGTGCCAGCAGCTTAGCCGGGACAGGGGGCGCAGATACGCAGTATTTT. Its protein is CASSLAGTGGADTQYF.

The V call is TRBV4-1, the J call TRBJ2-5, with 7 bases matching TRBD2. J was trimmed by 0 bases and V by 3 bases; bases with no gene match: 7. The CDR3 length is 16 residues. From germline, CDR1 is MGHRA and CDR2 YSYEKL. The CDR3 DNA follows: TGCGCCAGCAGCCACTCACTAGCGCTTCACCAAGAGACCCAGTACTTC. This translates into CASSHSLALHQETQYF.

The CDR3 region is CASSLGTGTYEQYF. CDR3 sequence (DNA): TGTGCCAGCAGCTTAGGGACAGGGACCTACGAGCAGTACTTC. This sequence joins TRBV7-7 and TRBJ2-7; 8 nucleotides agree with TRBD1. This CDR3 has 14 amino acids. Germline V gene sequence: CDR1 SSHAT, CDR2 FNYEAQ (reference sequence). V shed 1 base, J shed 2 bases, and the junction held 1 base outside the gene matches. Full variable domain (remainder filled in from reference TRBV7-7 and TRBJ2-7): GAGVSQSPRYKVTKRGQDVTLRCDPISSHATLYWYQQALGQGPEFLTYFNYEAQPDKSGLPSDRFSAERPEGSISTLTIQRTEQRDSAMYRCASSLGTGTYEQYFGPGTRLTVT.

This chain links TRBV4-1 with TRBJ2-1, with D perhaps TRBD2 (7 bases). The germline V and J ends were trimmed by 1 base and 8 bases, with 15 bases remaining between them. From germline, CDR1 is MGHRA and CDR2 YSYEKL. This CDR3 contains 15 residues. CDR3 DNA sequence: TGCGCCAGCAGCCAAGTGGGAGGGGGTGGGTATGAGCAGTTCTTC. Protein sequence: CASSQVGGGGYEQFF.

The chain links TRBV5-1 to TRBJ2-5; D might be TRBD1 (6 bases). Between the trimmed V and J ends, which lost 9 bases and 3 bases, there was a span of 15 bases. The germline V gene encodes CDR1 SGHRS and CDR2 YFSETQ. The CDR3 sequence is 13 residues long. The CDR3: CATQRTVEETQYF. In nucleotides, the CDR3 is TGCGCCACCCAGCGGACAGTCGAAGAGACCCAGTACTTC.

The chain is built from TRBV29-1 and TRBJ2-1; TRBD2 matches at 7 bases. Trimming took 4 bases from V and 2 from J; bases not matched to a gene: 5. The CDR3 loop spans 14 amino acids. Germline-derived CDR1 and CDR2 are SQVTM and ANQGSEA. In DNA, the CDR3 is TGCAGCGTTGTTTGGCTAGCGGCCTACAATGAGCAGTTCTTC. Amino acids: CSVVWLAAYNEQFF.

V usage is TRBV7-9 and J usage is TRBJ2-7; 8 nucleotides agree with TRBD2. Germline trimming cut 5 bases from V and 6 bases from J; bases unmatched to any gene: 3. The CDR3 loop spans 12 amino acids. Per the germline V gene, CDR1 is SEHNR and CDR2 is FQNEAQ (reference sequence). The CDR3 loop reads CASSRGGGEQYF. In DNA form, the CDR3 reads TGTGCCAGCAGCCGGGGGGGCGGCGAGCAGTACTTC.

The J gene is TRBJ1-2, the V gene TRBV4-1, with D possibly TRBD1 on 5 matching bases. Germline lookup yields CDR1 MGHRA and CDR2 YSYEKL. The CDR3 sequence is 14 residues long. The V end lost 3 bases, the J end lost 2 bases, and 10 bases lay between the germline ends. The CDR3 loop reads CASSQLGGNYGYTF. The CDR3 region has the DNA TGCGCCAGCAGCCAGCTCGGGGGGAACTATGGCTACACCTTC.

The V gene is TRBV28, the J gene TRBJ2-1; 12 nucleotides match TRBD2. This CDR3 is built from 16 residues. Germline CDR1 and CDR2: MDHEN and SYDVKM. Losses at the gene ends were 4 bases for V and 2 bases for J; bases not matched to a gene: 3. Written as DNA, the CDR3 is TGTGCCAGCAGTTCCCCTAGCGGGAGGGCCTACAATGAGCAGTTCTTC. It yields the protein CASSSPSGRAYNEQFF.

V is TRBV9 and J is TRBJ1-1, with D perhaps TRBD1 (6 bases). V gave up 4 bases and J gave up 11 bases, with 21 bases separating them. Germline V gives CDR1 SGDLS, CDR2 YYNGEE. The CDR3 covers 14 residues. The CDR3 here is CASSSGEKKLRAFF. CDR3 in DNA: TGTGCCAGCAGCTCAGGGGAGAAAAAGTTGAGGGCTTTCTTT. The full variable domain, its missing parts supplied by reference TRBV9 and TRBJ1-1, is DSGVTQTPKHLITATGQRVTLRCSPRSGDLSVYWYQQSLDQGLQFLIQYYNGEERAKGNILERFSAQQFPDLHSELNLSSLELGDSALYFCASSSGEKKLRAFFGQGTRLTVV.

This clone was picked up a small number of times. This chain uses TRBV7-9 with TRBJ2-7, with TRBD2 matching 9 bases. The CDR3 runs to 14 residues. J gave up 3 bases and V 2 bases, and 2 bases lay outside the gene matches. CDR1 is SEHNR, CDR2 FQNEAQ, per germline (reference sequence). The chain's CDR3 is CASSLLAGNYEQYF. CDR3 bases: TGTGCCAGCAGCTTACTAGCGGGGAACTACGAGCAGTACTTC.

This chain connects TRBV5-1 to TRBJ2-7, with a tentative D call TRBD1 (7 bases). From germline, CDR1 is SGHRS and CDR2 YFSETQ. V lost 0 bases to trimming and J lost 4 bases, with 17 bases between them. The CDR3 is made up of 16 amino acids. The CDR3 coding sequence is TGCGCCAGCAGCTTGGAAGGGGGCGCTGGAGGGTACGAGCAGTACTTC. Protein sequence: CASSLEGGAGGYEQYF.

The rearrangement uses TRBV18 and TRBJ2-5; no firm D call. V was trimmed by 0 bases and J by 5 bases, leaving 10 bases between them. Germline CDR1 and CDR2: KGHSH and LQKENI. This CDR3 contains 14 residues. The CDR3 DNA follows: TGTGCCAGCTCACCACCGATGCTAGTGGAGACCCAGTACTTC. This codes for CASSPPMLVETQYF.

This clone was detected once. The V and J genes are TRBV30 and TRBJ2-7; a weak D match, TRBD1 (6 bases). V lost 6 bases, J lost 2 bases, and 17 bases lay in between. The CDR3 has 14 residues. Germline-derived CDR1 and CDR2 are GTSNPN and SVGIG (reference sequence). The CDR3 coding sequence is TGTGCCTGCCCCCGGGACACCTACCCCTACGAGCAGTACTTC. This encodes CACPRDTYPYEQYF.

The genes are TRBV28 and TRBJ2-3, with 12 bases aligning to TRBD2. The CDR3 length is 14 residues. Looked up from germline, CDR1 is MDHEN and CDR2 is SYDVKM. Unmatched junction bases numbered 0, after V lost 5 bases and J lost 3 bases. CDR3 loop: CASSTSGGTDTQYF. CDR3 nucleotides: TGTGCCAGCAGTACTAGCGGGGGGACAGATACGCAGTATTTT.

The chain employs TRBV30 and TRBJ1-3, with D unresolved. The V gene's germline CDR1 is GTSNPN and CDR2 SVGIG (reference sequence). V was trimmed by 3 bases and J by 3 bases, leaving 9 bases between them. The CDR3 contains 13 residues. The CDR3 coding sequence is TGTGCCTGGAGGAGCAATGGTGGAAACACCATATATTTT. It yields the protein CAWRSNGGNTIYF.